This entry concerns a single TCR beta chain. This specimen belongs to a study of PD-L1 blockade in urothelial cancer. The table came from immunoSEQ multiplex PCR; TCRdb's copy has only in-frame clones and leaves some out. The sample shows around 92,000 clones, roughly nine tenths of them seen only once. Stated time point: pretreatment peripheral blood. V was pared by 3 bases and J by 4 bases, with 6 bases between. CDR1 is MNHNS and CDR2 is SASEGT in the germline V gene. This CDR3 is built from 13 residues. The TCR sequence derives from a woman older than 75 with urothelial cancer. Sample: PBMCs, taken around atezolizumab (anti-PD-L1) treatment. The J gene is TRBJ2-2, the V gene TRBV6-1; D is unresolved. For the CDR3, the DNA is TGTGCCAGCAGTGAGGTAGTCACCGGGGAGCTGTTTTTT. Translating gives CASSEVVTGELFF.